A single sample is the source of the 14 T cell receptor beta chains below, sequenced in a study of naive and memory T cell subsets. Four PCR rounds used nested alpha and beta constant region primers plus the SP2 primer. Each CDR3 protein is one row after TCRdb ran MiXCR on the 5' RACE reads. Of about 48,000 distinct CDR3 sequences in the sample, over 3.5% are singletons; the top ten hold approximately 0.84%. An oligonucleotide containing a UMI was ligated to the 3' end of TCR cDNA. The receptors stem from a female donor in good health.

This clonotype was seen ten or more times. The gene calls are TRBV30 and TRBJ1-1; TRBD1 aligns across 8 bases. The CDR3 is 13 residues long. The ends lost 3 bases at V and 1 base at J; junction bases unmatched: 1. Germline values: CDR1 GTSNPN, CDR2 SVGIG (reference sequence). The CDR3 region is CAWRGTGNTEAFF. CDR3 DNA sequence: TGTGCCTGGAGGGGGACAGGGAACACTGAAGCTTTCTTT.

This clonotype was observed many times. The chain uses TRBV5-1 and TRBJ2-5, with D uncertain. V was clipped by 4 bases and J by 5 bases, with 12 bases between them. Germline V lookup: CDR1 SGHRS, CDR2 YFSETQ. This CDR3 is 13 amino acids long. CDR3 in DNA: TGCGCCAGCAGCACCCTAGAGACGGAGACCCAGTACTTC. It codes for CASSTLETETQYF.

This clonotype was seen at least ten times. This chain connects TRBV7-8 to TRBJ2-1; D is perhaps TRBD1 (6 bases). CDR3 length: 15 residues. With 2 bases removed from V and 6 bases from J, the gap between germline ends came to 14 bases. CDR1 is SGHVS and CDR2 is FQNEAQ in the germline V gene. The CDR3 sequence is CASSLPGLGANEQFF. CDR3 DNA sequence: TGTGCCAGCAGCTTACCGGGCTTGGGGGCCAATGAGCAGTTCTTC.

This clonotype was observed a handful of times. This rearrangement joins TRBV28 to TRBJ2-7; D might be TRBD1 (6 bases). CDR3 length equals 15 residues. V dropped 8 bases and J dropped 3 bases, with 20 bases sitting between them. Germline assignment: CDR1 MDHEN and CDR2 SYDVKM. DNA for the CDR3: TGTGCCAGCCAAGAGGTGACAGGACTGATCTACGAGCAGTACTTC. As protein: CASQEVTGLIYEQYF. Drawing the rest from reference TRBV28 and TRBJ2-7, the complete variable domain is DVKVTQSSRYLVKRTGEKVFLECVQDMDHENMFWYRQDPGLGLRLIYFSYDVKMKEKGDIPEGYSVSREKKERFSLILESASTNQTSMYLCASQEVTGLIYEQYFGPGTRLTVT.

This clonotype ranks as medium-sized. V usage is TRBV2 and J usage is TRBJ1-1; a possible D gene is TRBD1 (5 bases). Germline V gives CDR1 SNHLY, CDR2 FYNNEI. V was cut by 4 bases and J by 3 bases, with 12 bases left in between. The CDR3 length is 14 residues. Written as DNA, the CDR3 is TGTGCCAGCAGTGGTAGGGGCCAGTACACTGAAGCTTTCTTT. It specifies CASSGRGQYTEAFF.

This chain connects TRBV4-1 to TRBJ1-1; 7 bases are a match to TRBD1. Germline CDR1 is MGHRA and CDR2 is YSYEKL. V shed 2 bases and J 5 bases; nucleotides not matched to a gene: 11. The CDR3 spans 16 residues. This chain's CDR3 is CASSQQDRACRTEAFF. CDR3 sequence (DNA): TGCGCCAGCAGCCAACAAGACAGGGCATGCAGAACTGAAGCTTTCTTT.

V and J are TRBV7-8 and TRBJ2-7; the D call may be TRBD1 or TRBD2 (5 bases each). The germline gives CDR1 SGHVS, CDR2 FQNEAQ. V lost 5 bases to trimming and J lost 6 bases, with 17 bases between them. The CDR3 is 14 amino acids. CDR3 in amino acids: CASSLTQRGGEQYF. The CDR3 bases are TGTGCCAGCAGCCTCACTCAGAGGGGCGGCGAGCAGTACTTC.

This clonotype was found many times. J is TRBJ2-6 and V is TRBV3-1; 7 nucleotides agree with TRBD2. J gave up 4 bases and V 5 bases, and 2 bases lay outside the gene matches. Germline V gene lookup returns CDR1 LGHDT and CDR2 YNNKEL (reference sequence). CDR3 length: 14 residues. The CDR3: CASSGTTGANVLTF. As DNA, the CDR3 is TGTGCCAGCAGCGGGACTACAGGGGCCAACGTCCTGACTTTC.

In its sample, this clonotype was seen many times. The chain uses TRBV29-1 and TRBJ2-1; 7 nucleotides line up with TRBD2. CDR3 length: 14 residues. Germline V gene sequence: CDR1 SQVTM, CDR2 ANQGSEA. V shed 8 bases and J 8 bases; nucleotides not matched to a gene: 15. This chain's CDR3 is CSPGAGGKGDEQFF. CDR3 nucleotides: TGCAGCCCCGGGGCCGGGGGGAAAGGCGATGAGCAGTTCTTC.

In this sample, this clonotype turned up many times. The gene calls are TRBV20-1 and TRBJ2-7, with 16 nucleotides matching TRBD2. This CDR3 is 14 amino acids long. The J segment lost 5 bases and the V segment lost 3 bases, leaving 1 base of the junction unmatched. The germline V gene encodes CDR1 DFQATT and CDR2 SNEGSKA (reference sequence). CDR3 coding DNA: TGCAGTGCTAGTGGGACTAGCGGGAGGGACGAGCAGTACTTC. Amino acids: CSASGTSGRDEQYF.

This clonotype was detected many times. The chain joins TRBV7-9 to TRBJ2-7; D is unclear. The CDR3 length is 12 residues. V lost 1 base and J 7 bases, leaving 8 bases between the germline ends. Germline values: CDR1 SEHNR, CDR2 FQNEAQ (reference sequence). The CDR3 protein is CASSLVGEEQYF. The CDR3 region has the DNA TGTGCCAGCAGCTTAGTAGGAGAGGAGCAGTACTTC.

The table lists this clonotype with many counts. The V gene is TRBV7-2, the J gene TRBJ2-5, with 14 bases aligning to TRBD2. This CDR3 is 15 amino acids long. V lost 6 bases to trimming and J lost 5 bases; unmatched junction nucleotides: 5. Germline CDR1 reads SGHTA; CDR2 reads FQGNSA. CDR3 amino acids: CASRGLAGVLETQYF. The CDR3 coding sequence is TGTGCCAGCAGGGGACTAGCGGGAGTATTGGAGACCCAGTACTTC.

This clonotype occurred many times. J is TRBJ2-1 and V is TRBV7-6; D is perhaps TRBD2 (5 bases). CDR1 and CDR2 (germline): SGHVS, FNYEAQ. The CDR3 runs to 14 residues. V was trimmed by 4 bases and J by 6 bases, leaving 13 bases between them. In DNA form, the CDR3 reads TGTGCCAGCAGCTCGCGATCCACTAGCAATGAGCAGTTCTTC. This translates into CASSSRSTSNEQFF.

This clonotype showed up many times. The chain joins TRBV9 to TRBJ1-6; TRBD1 agrees at 9 bases. The germline V gene encodes CDR1 SGDLS and CDR2 YYNGEE. The J segment lost 8 bases and the V segment lost 3 bases, leaving 18 bases of the junction unmatched. The length of the CDR3 is 19 residues. The chain's CDR3 is CASSAGGTGHPDRYSPLHF. CDR3 nucleotide sequence: TGTGCCAGCAGCGCAGGCGGGACAGGGCACCCCGACAGATATTCACCCCTCCACTTT.